The 21 T cell receptor beta chains given below trace back to one sample, sequenced in a study of blood T cell repertoires in COVID-19. The method was immunoSEQ multiplex PCR; TCRdb's version includes in-frame clones alone and lacks a portion of them. The data contain about 480,000 clones, approximately 87% of them singletons. Sequencing was performed on PBMCs or T cells enriched from blood (not recorded which). The receptors come from a woman aged 40 to 49 who had recovered from COVID-19.

V is TRBV5-4 and J is TRBJ1-2, with D perhaps TRBD1 (5 bases). This CDR3 region has 15 residues. Germline loops: CDR1 SGHNT, CDR2 YYREEE (reference sequence). Trimming removed 1 base at V and 2 bases at J, with 12 bases between. Here the CDR3 reads CASSLRQGANYGYTF. The CDR3 DNA follows: TGTGCCAGCAGCTTGAGGCAGGGCGCCAACTATGGCTACACCTTC.

The J gene is TRBJ2-7, the V gene TRBV18; D not resolved. Germline CDR1 reads KGHSH; CDR2 reads LQKENI. V was trimmed by 3 bases and J by 0 bases, leaving 6 bases between them. The CDR3 is 13 residues long. The CDR3 protein is CASSPESSYEQYF. CDR3 coding DNA: TGTGCCAGCTCACCCGAGAGCTCCTACGAGCAGTACTTC.

The V call is TRBV27, the J call TRBJ2-1; 15 bases match TRBD2. J was trimmed by 6 bases and V by 5 bases; bases with no gene match: 5. Germline V gene sequence: CDR1 MNHEY, CDR2 SMNVEV (reference sequence). The CDR3 spans 16 residues. In nucleotides, the CDR3 is TGTGCCAGCAGTCACGGGACTAGCGGGAGGATCAATGAGCAGTTCTTC. This sequence encodes CASSHGTSGRINEQFF.

The genes are TRBV7-2 and TRBJ2-5; no firm D call. Germline V lookup: CDR1 SGHTA, CDR2 FQGNSA. V shed 5 bases and J shed 1 base, with 11 bases lying between them. CDR3 length equals 14 residues. The CDR3 DNA reads as TGTGCCAGCAGCCCCAGGCTGAGCCAAGAGACCCAGTACTTC. Translating it yields CASSPRLSQETQYF.

The chain recombines TRBV16 with TRBJ1-5, with a weak D call TRBD1 (5 bases). Deletions cut 1 base from V and 6 bases from J, with 10 bases between. Germline V gives CDR1 KGHSY, CDR2 FQNENV. This CDR3 spans 14 amino acids. In DNA, the CDR3 is TGTGCCAGCAGCCAATTAGGGGTCGGTCAGCCCCAGCATTTT. Translated, it gives CASSQLGVGQPQHF. The full variable domain, completed using reference TRBV16 and TRBJ1-5, is GEEVAQTPKHLVRGEGQKAKLYCAPIKGHSYVFWYQQVLKNEFKFLISFQNENVFDETGMPKERFSAKCLPNSPCSLEIQATKLEDSAVYFCASSQLGVGQPQHFGDGTRLSIL.

The V call is TRBV29-1, the J call TRBJ2-1, with 10 bases matching TRBD2. Germline assignment: CDR1 SQVTM and CDR2 ANQGSEA. With V trimmed by 4 bases and J by 4 bases, 4 bases remained unmatched. The CDR3 runs 14 residues. The CDR3 nucleotides read TGCAGCGTTGTATGGACTAGCGGTTACAATGAGCAGTTCTTC. The encoded protein is CSVVWTSGYNEQFF.

The genes are TRBV6-2 or TRBV6-3 and TRBJ1-3; 7 nucleotides line up with TRBD1. Per the germline V gene, CDR1 is MNHEY and CDR2 is SVGEGT. This CDR3 is 13 amino acids long. The ends lost 6 bases at V and 4 bases at J; junction bases unmatched: 3. The CDR3 reads CASSVGQGNTIYF. CDR3 nucleotides: TGTGCCAGCAGCGTGGGACAGGGAAACACCATATATTTT.

The chain carries TRBV19 and TRBJ2-7; 8 bases line up with TRBD1. The CDR3 length is 14 residues. Looked up from germline, CDR1 is LNHDA and CDR2 is SQIVND (reference sequence). V was clipped by 6 bases and J by 2 bases; unmatched bases: 6. The CDR3 nucleotides are TGTGCCAGTAGCGAGGACAGGGCTACCTACGAGCAGTACTTC. Its protein is CASSEDRATYEQYF. Combining the CDR3 with reference TRBV19 and TRBJ2-7 gives the whole variable domain DGGITQSPKYLFRKEGQNVTLSCEQNLNHDAMYWYRQDPGQGLRLIYYSQIVNDFQKGDIAEGYSVSREKKESFPLTVTSAQKNPTAFYLCASSEDRATYEQYFGPGTRLTVT.

The CDR3: CASSLRSEAFF. Here the CDR3 DNA reads TGTGCCAGCAGCTTAAGGAGTGAAGCTTTCTTT. This sequence joins TRBV11-3 and TRBJ1-1; D unclear. Per the germline V gene, CDR1 is SGHNT and CDR2 is YENEEA. V lost 2 bases and J 7 bases, leaving 5 bases between the germline ends. The CDR3 consists of 11 residues.

This chain joins TRBV29-1 and TRBJ1-4; 11 bases align to TRBD1. This CDR3 has 14 residues. Germline V gives CDR1 SQVTM, CDR2 ANQGSEA. The V segment lost 6 bases and the J segment 8 bases; nucleotides outside the gene matches: 8. CDR3 in DNA: TGCAGCGTCGTGGACAGGGGGCGCGAAGAAAAACTGTTTTTT. It encodes CSVVDRGREEKLFF.

The chain uses TRBV11-3 and TRBJ2-3; 12 bases agree with TRBD2. The CDR3 totals 20 residues. Germline assignment: CDR1 SGHNT and CDR2 YENEEA. Trimming removed 0 bases from V and 7 bases from J; junction bases left unmatched: 17. The CDR3 spells CASSLEGPETSGSSRNTQYF. The CDR3 DNA is TGTGCCAGCAGCTTAGAAGGTCCTGAGACTAGCGGGAGCTCCAGGAATACGCAGTATTTT.

The rearrangement links TRBV19 to TRBJ1-1; 7 nucleotides line up with TRBD1. Looked up from germline, CDR1 is LNHDA and CDR2 is SQIVND (reference sequence). J gave up 10 bases and V 1 base, and 12 bases lay outside the gene matches. The CDR3 runs to 15 residues. This chain's CDR3 is CASSIAGRGSLGAFF. The DNA of the CDR3 is TGTGCCAGTAGTATAGCCGGCAGGGGGTCCCTCGGAGCTTTCTTT.

This clone was seen only once. This chain uses TRBV29-1 with TRBJ1-2, with D unclear. Germline V lookup: CDR1 SQVTM, CDR2 ANQGSEA. The CDR3 is 13 amino acids. Trimming pared 4 bases from V and 2 bases from J, leaving 11 bases between. CDR3 nucleotides: TGCAGCGTTGGTCGGGATATGAACTATGGCTACACCTTC. Translating it yields CSVGRDMNYGYTF.

This chain joins TRBV18 and TRBJ1-4; TRBD1 matches 8 bases. Germline loops: CDR1 KGHSH, CDR2 LQKENI. This CDR3 has 16 amino acids. J was trimmed by 12 bases and V by 6 bases; bases with no gene match: 18. Here the CDR3 reads CASSHRTGQGMGELFF. CDR3 sequence (DNA): TGTGCCAGCTCCCACCGGACTGGACAGGGAATGGGGGAACTGTTTTTT.

V gene TRBV6-2 or TRBV6-3 combines with J gene TRBJ1-5, with D maybe TRBD1 (5 bases). This CDR3 comprises 13 residues. V was shortened by 2 bases and J by 7 bases, with 9 bases between the two germline ends. Per germline, CDR1 MNHEY and CDR2 SVGEGT. The CDR3 region is CASSYGGGQPQHF. CDR3 nucleotides: TGTGCCAGCAGTTACGGGGGAGGGCAGCCCCAGCATTTT.

The rearrangement uses TRBV12-5 and TRBJ1-5; 9 positions match TRBD1. From germline, CDR1 is LGHNT and CDR2 FRNRAP. The CDR3 is made up of 18 amino acids. The J segment lost 2 bases and the V segment lost 6 bases, leaving 14 bases of the junction unmatched. CDR3: CASGPGQGIAGGNQPQHF. The CDR3 DNA sequence: TGTGCTAGTGGCCCGGGACAGGGCATAGCGGGGGGCAATCAGCCCCAGCATTTT.

Regarding this clone: Its ends do not fully match the called genes, so a read error is possible. This CDR3 is also generated by other DNA sequences in the sample. This chain joins TRBV27 and TRBJ1-3, with TRBD1 matching over 9 bases. The germline CDR1 and CDR2 sequences are MNHEY and SMNVEV (reference sequence). The CDR3 sequence is 14 residues long. The CDR3 loop is CASSQQGAGNTIYF. The CDR3 DNA reads TGTGCCAGCAGTCAACAGGGGGCTGGGAACACCATATATTTT.

The rearrangement uses TRBV30 and TRBJ2-3, with 7 positions matching TRBD2. V shed 5 bases, J shed 2 bases, and the junction held 7 bases outside the gene matches. The CDR3 runs 14 residues. Germline V lookup: CDR1 GTSNPN, CDR2 SVGIG (reference sequence). DNA for the CDR3: TGTGCCTGGGGAACGAGCGGGAACACAGATACGCAGTATTTT. It yields the protein CAWGTSGNTDTQYF.

The chain links TRBV11-2 to TRBJ2-3; 8 positions match TRBD1. This CDR3 is built from 15 residues. From germline, CDR1 is SGHAT and CDR2 FQNNGV. Trimming at V came to 4 bases and at J to 3 bases, leaving 6 bases not matched to a gene. The CDR3 protein is CASSYFQGATDTQYF. CDR3 in DNA: TGTGCCAGCAGCTACTTCCAGGGGGCAACAGATACGCAGTATTTT.

The genes are TRBV6-1 and TRBJ1-2; 8 bases align to TRBD1. Germline V gene data show CDR1 as MNHNS and CDR2 as SASEGT. Trimming took 3 bases from V and 7 from J; bases not matched to a gene: 4. The CDR3 runs to 13 residues. CDR3: CASSDRGLFGYTF. DNA for the CDR3: TGTGCCAGCAGTGACAGGGGGCTCTTTGGCTACACCTTC.

The chain has TRBV7-2 and TRBJ1-1; D is perhaps TRBD1 (5 bases). This CDR3 is built from 15 residues. CDR1 and CDR2 from the germline V gene are SGHTA and FQGNSA. The V end lost 1 base, the J end lost 8 bases, and 17 bases lay between the germline ends. The CDR3 loop reads CASSLGAGPAEEAFF. The CDR3 DNA is TGTGCCAGCAGCTTAGGGGCAGGGCCAGCCGAAGAAGCTTTCTTT. The full variable domain, rest sourced from reference TRBV7-2 and TRBJ1-1, is GAGVSQSPSNKVTEKGKDVELRCDPISGHTALYWYRQSLGQGLEFLIYFQGNSAPDKSGLPSDRFSAERTGGSVSTLTIQRTQQEDSAVYLCASSLGAGPAEEAFFGQGTRLTVV.